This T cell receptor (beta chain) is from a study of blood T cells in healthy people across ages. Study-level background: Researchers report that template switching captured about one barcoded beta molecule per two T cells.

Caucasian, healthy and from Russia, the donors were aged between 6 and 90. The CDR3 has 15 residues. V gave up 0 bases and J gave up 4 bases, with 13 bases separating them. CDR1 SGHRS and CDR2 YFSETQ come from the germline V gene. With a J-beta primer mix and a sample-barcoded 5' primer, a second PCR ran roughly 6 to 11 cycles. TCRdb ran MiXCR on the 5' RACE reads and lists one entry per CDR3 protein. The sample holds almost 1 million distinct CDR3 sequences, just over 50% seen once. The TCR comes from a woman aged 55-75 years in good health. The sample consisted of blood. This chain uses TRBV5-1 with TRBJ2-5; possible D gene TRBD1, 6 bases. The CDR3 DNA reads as TGCGCCAGCAGCTTGGACGGGACACGACCAGAGACCCAGTACTTC. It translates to CASSLDGTRPETQYF.